This TCR beta chain was recovered during a study of blood T cell repertoires in COVID-19. At the level of the study: T cells, B-cell-depleted T cells, or PBMCs supplied cDNA or gDNA.

Clones were sequenced by immunoSEQ multiplex PCR, and TCRdb holds only the in-frame ones, with some missing. The repertoire has 70,000 to 75,000 clones, 90% of them found once; the top ten carry roughly a tenth. The CDR3 totals 15 residues. V was trimmed by 0 bases and J by 5 bases, leaving 14 bases between them. CDR1 and CDR2 (germline): MNHEY, SMNVEV (reference sequence). The receptor's source is a human donor in a cohort sampled during active COVID-19. The chain uses TRBV27 and TRBJ2-7; D is possibly TRBD1 (5 bases). Sequences were obtained from peripheral blood. In DNA form, the CDR3 reads TGTGCCAGCAGTTTATCACCAGGGTCTCTCAACGAGCAGTACTTC. It translates to CASSLSPGSLNEQYF.